This T cell receptor beta chain comes out of a study of cytomegalovirus exposure and HLA in healthy donors. Regarding the study as a whole: Reportedly, TCR beta sequences accurately predicted HLA-A and HLA-B alleles in most subjects.

The PCR was carried out with 60 Vbeta primers and 13 Jbeta primers. The assay was immunoSEQ multiplex PCR, and TCRdb's table has in-frame clones only and misses some. In the table there are roughly 63,000 clones, 71% of which are singletons. Per germline, CDR1 MNHNS and CDR2 SASEGT. The CDR3 spans 15 residues. The J segment lost 7 bases and the V segment lost 5 bases, leaving 6 bases of the junction unmatched. As concerns this clone: The target antigen is unknown.

V usage is TRBV6-1 and J usage is TRBJ1-6; 9 bases are a match to TRBD1. Sequenced input: PBMCs. This sequence originates from a man over 45 in good health and CMV-seropositive. CDR3 coding DNA: TGTGCCAGCAGTTGGGACAGGGCGAGGAATTCACCCCTCCACTTT. It specifies CASSWDRARNSPLHF.